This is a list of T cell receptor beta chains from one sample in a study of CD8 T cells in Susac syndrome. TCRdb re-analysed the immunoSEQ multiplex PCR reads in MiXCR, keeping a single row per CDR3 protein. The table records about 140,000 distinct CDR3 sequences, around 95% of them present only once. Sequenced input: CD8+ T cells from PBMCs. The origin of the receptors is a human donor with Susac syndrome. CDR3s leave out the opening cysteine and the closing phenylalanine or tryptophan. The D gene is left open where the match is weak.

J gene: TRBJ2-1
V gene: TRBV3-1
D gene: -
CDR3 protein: ASSQDNEGDNEQF

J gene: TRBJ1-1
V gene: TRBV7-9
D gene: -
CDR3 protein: ASSFRGAEAF

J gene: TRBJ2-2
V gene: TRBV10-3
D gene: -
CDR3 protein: AISVAGGGLTGELF

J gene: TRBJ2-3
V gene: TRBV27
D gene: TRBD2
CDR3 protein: ASSWTSGSADTQY

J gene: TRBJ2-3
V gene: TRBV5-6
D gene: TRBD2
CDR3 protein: ASSLEDRYGLADTDTQY

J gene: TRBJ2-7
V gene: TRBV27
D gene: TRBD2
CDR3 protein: ASSLSGLAASYEQY

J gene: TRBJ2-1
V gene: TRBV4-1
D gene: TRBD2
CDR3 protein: ASSHISGSSYNEQF

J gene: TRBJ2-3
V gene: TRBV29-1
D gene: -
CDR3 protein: SVVAASGTDTQY

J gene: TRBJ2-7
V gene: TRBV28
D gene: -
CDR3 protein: ASSPTGRLAPLTYEQY

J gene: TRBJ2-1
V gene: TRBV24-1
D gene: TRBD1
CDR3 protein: ATTTGHEQF

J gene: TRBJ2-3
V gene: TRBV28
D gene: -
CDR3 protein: ASSFEPGNVADTQY

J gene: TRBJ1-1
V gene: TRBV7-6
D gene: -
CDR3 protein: ASKGTGNTEAF

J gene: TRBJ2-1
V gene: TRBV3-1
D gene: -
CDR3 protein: ASSPIHLNEQF

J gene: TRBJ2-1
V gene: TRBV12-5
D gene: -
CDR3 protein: ASALGLSNEQF

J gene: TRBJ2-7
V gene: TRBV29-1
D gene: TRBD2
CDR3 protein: SGSIAGDSYEQY

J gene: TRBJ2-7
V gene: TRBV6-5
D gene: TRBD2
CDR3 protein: ASTSGISTYEQY

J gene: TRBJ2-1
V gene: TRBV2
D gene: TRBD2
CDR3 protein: ASRGGLHNEQF

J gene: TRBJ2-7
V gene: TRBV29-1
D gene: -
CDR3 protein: SVDLRTETYEQY

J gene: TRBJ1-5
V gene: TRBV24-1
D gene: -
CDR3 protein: ATSDRPAGDTVSNQPQH